The rows below give T cell receptor beta chains drawn from one sample of a study of metastatic and nonmetastatic thyroid tumors. TCRdb redid the clone calls on the PCR reads using MiXCR. The data show 45,000 to 50,000 clones, under 25% seen once. The sample was blood. These receptor sequences come from a male donor with papillary thyroid cancer or a benign thyroid nodule (not recorded which). Some clones in this sample may be carry-over from other donors' samples. CDR3s include the opening cysteine and the closing phenylalanine or tryptophan. Each record gives: V gene, D gene, J gene, clone size, CDR3 DNA, CDR3 protein. D genes are given only for firm matches. Expanded clones get a size class; other rows say once, few or many, or leave the size out.

V gene: TRBV6-2/TRBV6-3
D gene: TRBD2
J gene: TRBJ2-2
clone size: few
CDR3 DNA: TGTGCCAGCAGTACTAGCGGGGGGGACACCGGGGAGCTGTTTTTT
CDR3 protein: CASSTSGGDTGELFF

V gene: TRBV28
D gene: TRBD2
J gene: TRBJ2-7
clone size: medium-sized
CDR3 DNA: TGTGCCAGCTGCGGGAGCTCCTACGAGCAGTACTTC
CDR3 protein: CASCGSSYEQYF

V gene: TRBV6-1
D gene: NA
J gene: TRBJ1-5
clone size: NA
CDR3 DNA: TGTGTCAACATGGAGGCTTACGGGGGGTCGCCCCAGCATTTT
CDR3 protein: CVNMEAYGGSPQHF

V gene: TRBV4-1
D gene: TRBD2
J gene: TRBJ2-1
clone size: NA
CDR3 DNA: TGCGCCAGCAGCCAAGGAGCGGGGGGGCGGTACAATGAGCAGTTCTTC
CDR3 protein: CASSQGAGGRYNEQFF

V gene: TRBV6-5
D gene: TRBD2
J gene: TRBJ2-3
clone size: few
CDR3 DNA: TGTGCCAGCAGTGACTCTGCGGGAGTTACAGATACGCAGTATTTT
CDR3 protein: CASSDSAGVTDTQYF

V gene: TRBV29-1
D gene: NA
J gene: TRBJ2-1
clone size: few
CDR3 DNA: TGCAGCGCCGCGGGACAGCTTTACAATGAGCAGTTCTTC
CDR3 protein: CSAAGQLYNEQFF

V gene: TRBV7-2
D gene: NA
J gene: TRBJ2-3
clone size: many
CDR3 DNA: TGTGCCAGCAGCCCGAGGACAGCAACAGATACGCAGTATTTT
CDR3 protein: CASSPRTATDTQYF

V gene: TRBV30
D gene: NA
J gene: TRBJ2-2
clone size: NA
CDR3 DNA: TGTGCCTTGACAGAGGCGAACACCGGGGAGCTGTTTTTT
CDR3 protein: CALTEANTGELFF

V gene: TRBV27
D gene: NA
J gene: TRBJ1-2
clone size: many
CDR3 DNA: TGTGCCAGCAGTTATCTCCCCGATAGCTATGGCTACACCTTC
CDR3 protein: CASSYLPDSYGYTF

V gene: TRBV19
D gene: NA
J gene: TRBJ1-1
clone size: many
CDR3 DNA: TGTGCCAGTAGTCTAAGGGACGCGAACACTGGAGCTTTCTTT
CDR3 protein: CASSLRDANTGAFF

V gene: TRBV5-5
D gene: NA
J gene: TRBJ1-2
clone size: NA
CDR3 DNA: TGTGCCAGCAGCTCAACCGGGACCGACTATGGCTACACCTTC
CDR3 protein: CASSSTGTDYGYTF

V gene: TRBV3-1
D gene: NA
J gene: TRBJ1-6
clone size: NA
CDR3 DNA: TGCTCTGGGCAGGGCCCTGGGACCCTCCACTTT
CDR3 protein: CSGQGPGTLHF

V gene: TRBV25-1
D gene: NA
J gene: TRBJ2-7
clone size: few
CDR3 DNA: TGTGCCAGCAGTGAGCCCCGGGACTCCTACGAGCAGTACTTC
CDR3 protein: CASSEPRDSYEQYF

V gene: TRBV12-3/TRBV12-4
D gene: TRBD1
J gene: TRBJ1-6
clone size: NA
CDR3 DNA: TGTGCCAGCAGTACCGGGACAGGGCTTTCACCCCTCCACTTT
CDR3 protein: CASSTGTGLSPLHF

V gene: TRBV30
D gene: NA
J gene: TRBJ1-2
clone size: NA
CDR3 DNA: TGTGCCTGGAGTCCTTGGGCGCATGGCTACACCTTC
CDR3 protein: CAWSPWAHGYTF

V gene: TRBV10-2
D gene: TRBD2
J gene: TRBJ2-1
clone size: many
CDR3 DNA: TGCGCCAGCAGTGACCTGGGACTAGCGGGGGGTGAGCAGTTCTTC
CDR3 protein: CASSDLGLAGGEQFF

V gene: TRBV27
D gene: NA
J gene: TRBJ1-6
clone size: few
CDR3 DNA: TGTGCCAGCAAGGGTTCGTTCGCGGGGACACCCCTCCACTTT
CDR3 protein: CASKGSFAGTPLHF

V gene: TRBV20-1
D gene: TRBD2
J gene: TRBJ2-7
clone size: medium-sized
CDR3 DNA: TGCAGTGCTAGAGAGCGGGAGTACGAGCAGTACTTC
CDR3 protein: CSAREREYEQYF

V gene: TRBV11-1
D gene: TRBD1
J gene: TRBJ2-7
clone size: many
CDR3 DNA: TGTGCCAGCAGCGTGACAGGGATCCGTAGCTCCTACGAGCAGTACTTC
CDR3 protein: CASSVTGIRSSYEQYF

V gene: TRBV20-1
D gene: NA
J gene: TRBJ2-7
clone size: many
CDR3 DNA: TGCAGTGCTAGGATGGCGGCCTCCTACGAGCAGTACTTC
CDR3 protein: CSARMAASYEQYF

V gene: TRBV30
D gene: NA
J gene: TRBJ2-7
clone size: NA
CDR3 DNA: TGTGCCTGGAGTGTCCCCTATGGCTACGAGCAGTACTTC
CDR3 protein: CAWSVPYGYEQYF

V gene: TRBV12-3/TRBV12-4
D gene: NA
J gene: TRBJ2-1
clone size: NA
CDR3 DNA: TGTGCCAGCAGTTTAGGAAGAGCTGGCTCCTACAATGAGCAGTTCTTC
CDR3 protein: CASSLGRAGSYNEQFF

V gene: TRBV7-6
D gene: TRBD1
J gene: TRBJ1-6
clone size: many
CDR3 DNA: TGTGCCAGCAGCCAACAACCGGGACAGACACTTGGGGCCCTCCACTTT
CDR3 protein: CASSQQPGQTLGALHF

V gene: TRBV25-1
D gene: TRBD2
J gene: TRBJ2-1
clone size: many
CDR3 DNA: TGTGCCAGCAGTGAATCCCCTCCTAGCGGGAGATTGAGGAATGAGCAGTTCTTC
CDR3 protein: CASSESPPSGRLRNEQFF

V gene: TRBV5-1
D gene: NA
J gene: TRBJ1-1
clone size: many
CDR3 DNA: TGCGCCAGCAGCTTGGGCACCAGGGTTAATACTGAAGCTTTCTTT
CDR3 protein: CASSLGTRVNTEAFF

V gene: TRBV18
D gene: NA
J gene: TRBJ1-5
clone size: many
CDR3 DNA: TGTGCCAGCTCGGCGGGACACAATAGCAATCAGCCCCAGCATTTT
CDR3 protein: CASSAGHNSNQPQHF

V gene: TRBV18
D gene: TRBD2
J gene: TRBJ2-7
clone size: many
CDR3 DNA: TGTGCCAGCTCGAAAGCGGGAGGCGCCTCCTACGAGCAGTACTTC
CDR3 protein: CASSKAGGASYEQYF

V gene: TRBV7-8
D gene: TRBD2
J gene: TRBJ2-5
clone size: NA
CDR3 DNA: TGTGCCAGCAGCCGGACTAGCGGAGAGACCCAGTACTTC
CDR3 protein: CASSRTSGETQYF

V gene: TRBV9
D gene: NA
J gene: TRBJ2-7
clone size: many
CDR3 DNA: TGTGCCAGCAGCCCCACAGTAGGGGTGAGAGAGCAGTACTTC
CDR3 protein: CASSPTVGVREQYF

V gene: TRBV11-3
D gene: TRBD1
J gene: TRBJ1-1
clone size: many
CDR3 DNA: TGTGCCAGCAGCTTAGTATCCTCCCGACAGGGAGCTTACACTGAAGCTTTCTTT
CDR3 protein: CASSLVSSRQGAYTEAFF

V gene: TRBV11-2
D gene: TRBD2
J gene: TRBJ2-7
clone size: many
CDR3 DNA: TGTGCCAGCAGCTTAGGAGGGGGACTAGCGCCGTACGAGCAGTACTTC
CDR3 protein: CASSLGGGLAPYEQYF

V gene: TRBV5-4
D gene: TRBD1
J gene: TRBJ2-3
clone size: few
CDR3 DNA: TGTGCCAGCAGTTCAAGACAGGGTACAGATACGCAGTATTTT
CDR3 protein: CASSSRQGTDTQYF

V gene: TRBV15
D gene: NA
J gene: TRBJ2-2
clone size: few
CDR3 DNA: TGTGCCACTACGGACTCGAACACCGGGGAGCTGTTTTTT
CDR3 protein: CATTDSNTGELFF

V gene: TRBV5-1
D gene: TRBD1
J gene: TRBJ2-7
clone size: many
CDR3 DNA: TGCGCCAGCAGCCGAGGGACAGGGGAAAGCTACGAGCAGTACTTC
CDR3 protein: CASSRGTGESYEQYF

V gene: TRBV12-3/TRBV12-4
D gene: NA
J gene: TRBJ1-1
clone size: many
CDR3 DNA: TGTGCCAGCAGTTTATCCTACAGGAACACTGAAGCTTTCTTT
CDR3 protein: CASSLSYRNTEAFF

V gene: TRBV28
D gene: TRBD1
J gene: TRBJ1-1
clone size: many
CDR3 DNA: TGTGCCAGCAGTTTATTGCTGGGACAGGGCACTGAAGCTTTCTTT
CDR3 protein: CASSLLLGQGTEAFF

V gene: TRBV6-5
D gene: NA
J gene: TRBJ1-3
clone size: medium-sized
CDR3 DNA: TGTGCCAGCAGTTACTCGTTTAGTTTGCGGGGGGAAGGAAACACCATATATTTT
CDR3 protein: CASSYSFSLRGEGNTIYF

V gene: TRBV2
D gene: NA
J gene: TRBJ2-3
clone size: many
CDR3 DNA: TGTGCCAGCAGTGAAGAGAGAGGGGCTCGCCTCTCATCTAGCACAGATACGCGGTATTTT
CDR3 protein: CASSEERGARLSSSTDTRYF

V gene: TRBV20-1
D gene: TRBD1
J gene: TRBJ2-3
clone size: many
CDR3 DNA: TGCAGTGCTAGACCGTACAGGGGCAGCACAGATACGCAGTATTTT
CDR3 protein: CSARPYRGSTDTQYF

V gene: TRBV10-3
D gene: NA
J gene: TRBJ2-1
clone size: many
CDR3 DNA: TGTGCCATCAGCCCTATATCCTACAATGAGCAGTTCTTC
CDR3 protein: CAISPISYNEQFF

V gene: TRBV6-1
D gene: TRBD1
J gene: TRBJ1-5
clone size: many
CDR3 DNA: TGTGCCAGCAGTCCGGGACAGGGGTCCCCTAGCAATCAGCCCCAGCATTTT
CDR3 protein: CASSPGQGSPSNQPQHF

V gene: TRBV27
D gene: TRBD1
J gene: TRBJ1-6
clone size: many
CDR3 DNA: TGTGCCAGCAGTCCCACCCCAGACAGGGGGTATAATTCACCCCTCCACTTT
CDR3 protein: CASSPTPDRGYNSPLHF

V gene: TRBV11-3
D gene: NA
J gene: TRBJ2-7
clone size: NA
CDR3 DNA: TGTGCCAGCAGCTTATCACCGGGGGCGAGCGAGCAGTACTTC
CDR3 protein: CASSLSPGASEQYF

V gene: TRBV6-5
D gene: NA
J gene: TRBJ1-2
clone size: few
CDR3 DNA: TGTGCCAGCAGTTACTCGATAGGGGACTATGGCTACACCTTC
CDR3 protein: CASSYSIGDYGYTF

V gene: TRBV28
D gene: TRBD1
J gene: TRBJ1-2
clone size: few
CDR3 DNA: TGTGCCAGCAGAACGACAGGGGTAAACGACTATGGCTACACCTTC
CDR3 protein: CASRTTGVNDYGYTF

V gene: TRBV6-1
D gene: TRBD2
J gene: TRBJ2-7
clone size: NA
CDR3 DNA: TGTGCCAGCAGGCTAGCGGACTCCTACGAGCAGTACTTC
CDR3 protein: CASRLADSYEQYF

V gene: TRBV4-3
D gene: NA
J gene: TRBJ2-1
clone size: NA
CDR3 DNA: TGCGCCAGCAGCCAAGATCGTTTGGGAGGGCAGTTCTTC
CDR3 protein: CASSQDRLGGQFF

V gene: TRBV30
D gene: NA
J gene: TRBJ1-5
clone size: medium-sized
CDR3 DNA: TGTGCCTGGAGCGGCGGGCAGAATCAGCCCCAGCATTTT
CDR3 protein: CAWSGGQNQPQHF

V gene: TRBV6-4
D gene: NA
J gene: TRBJ2-3
clone size: NA
CDR3 DNA: TGTGCCAGCAGTGTAGGGAGCACAGATACGCAGTATTTT
CDR3 protein: CASSVGSTDTQYF

V gene: TRBV5-1
D gene: NA
J gene: TRBJ1-1
clone size: NA
CDR3 DNA: TGCGCCAGCAGCTCGCAAGGGGTGAACACTGAAGCTTTCTTT
CDR3 protein: CASSSQGVNTEAFF

V gene: TRBV20-1
D gene: NA
J gene: TRBJ1-1
clone size: many
CDR3 DNA: TGCAGTGCCCCCAGACAGGCCGACACTGAAGCTTTCTTT
CDR3 protein: CSAPRQADTEAFF

V gene: TRBV5-1
D gene: NA
J gene: TRBJ2-3
clone size: many
CDR3 DNA: TGCGCCAGCAGCGGTCAGGGGGGTAGCACAGATACGCAGTATTTT
CDR3 protein: CASSGQGGSTDTQYF

V gene: TRBV5-1
D gene: NA
J gene: TRBJ1-1
clone size: NA
CDR3 DNA: TGCGCCAGCAGCGGCATTATGGGGGGGAACACTGAAGCTTTCTTT
CDR3 protein: CASSGIMGGNTEAFF

V gene: TRBV7-2
D gene: NA
J gene: TRBJ2-1
clone size: NA
CDR3 DNA: TGTGCCAGCAGCCCCTTCAAGGGTGGCGATGAGCAGTTCTTC
CDR3 protein: CASSPFKGGDEQFF

V gene: TRBV10-2
D gene: NA
J gene: TRBJ1-1
clone size: few
CDR3 DNA: TGCGCCAGCAGTGAGTCTCGGGCCGGCACTGAAGCTTTCTTT
CDR3 protein: CASSESRAGTEAFF

V gene: TRBV19
D gene: NA
J gene: TRBJ2-2
clone size: medium-sized
CDR3 DNA: TGTGCCACCCGTTCCACCGGGGAGCTGTTTTTT
CDR3 protein: CATRSTGELFF

V gene: TRBV27
D gene: TRBD1
J gene: TRBJ2-6
clone size: few
CDR3 DNA: TGTGCCACCCAGCTACAGGGGTATGGGGCCAACGTCCTGACTTTC
CDR3 protein: CATQLQGYGANVLTF

V gene: TRBV7-2
D gene: NA
J gene: TRBJ2-1
clone size: many
CDR3 DNA: TGTGCCAGCAGCCGGAGGGAGTTGGTGTCCTACAATGAGCAGTTCTTC
CDR3 protein: CASSRRELVSYNEQFF

V gene: TRBV7-2
D gene: TRBD1
J gene: TRBJ1-6
clone size: many
CDR3 DNA: TGTGCCAGCAGAGGGGACAGGGGGTATTCACCCCTCCACTTT
CDR3 protein: CASRGDRGYSPLHF